A selection of T cell receptor beta chains follows, all from one sample in a study of glioma-infiltrating T cells. TCRdb re-called the multiplex PCR reads through MiXCR, storing one row per CDR3 protein. There are about 200,000 distinct CDR3 sequences in the sample; over 30% occur only once, and 20% lies in the top ten. The sequenced sample was glioma tissue, nonneoplastic brain tissue, or PBMCs (not recorded which). Receptors originate from a human donor with low-grade glioma or glioblastoma, undergoing nonglioma brain surgery, or in good health (not recorded which). The CDR3 runs from the conserved cysteine through the conserved F or W. Each record gives: V gene, J gene, clone size, D gene, CDR3 DNA, CDR3 protein. The D gene is left open where the match is weak. Size is stated for part of the rows, as once, few or many counts, or as a class when the clone is expanded.

v_gene: TRBV11-1
j_gene: TRBJ2-7
abundance: few
d_gene: -
CDR3nt: TGTGCTAGCGAGAATTTCTACGAGCAGTACTTC
CDR3aa: CASENFYEQYF

v_gene: TRBV5-4
j_gene: TRBJ2-1
abundance: many
d_gene: TRBD2
CDR3nt: TGTGCCAGCAGCTCTAGCGGGAGCTACAATGAGCAGTTCTTC
CDR3aa: CASSSSGSYNEQFF

v_gene: TRBV12-3/TRBV12-4
j_gene: TRBJ2-7
abundance: -
d_gene: -
CDR3nt: TGTGCCAGCAGTTTGACCCCGGGACTTCAGATGCAGTACTTC
CDR3aa: CASSLTPGLQMQYF

v_gene: TRBV10-3
j_gene: TRBJ2-6
abundance: once
d_gene: -
CDR3nt: TGTGCCATCAGTGTTCGGGACCTCAATCTGGTGGCTGCGGCCAACGTCCTGACTTTC
CDR3aa: CAISVRDLNLVAAANVLTF

v_gene: TRBV12-3/TRBV12-4
j_gene: TRBJ1-1
abundance: -
d_gene: TRBD1
CDR3nt: TGTGCCAGCAGTTCGGGGACAGACACTGAAGCTTTCTTT
CDR3aa: CASSSGTDTEAFF

v_gene: TRBV2
j_gene: TRBJ1-1
abundance: many
d_gene: -
CDR3nt: TGTGCCAGCAGACCAATCGGCAGATATGAAGCTTTCTTT
CDR3aa: CASRPIGRYEAFF

v_gene: TRBV7-2
j_gene: TRBJ2-7
abundance: many
d_gene: TRBD2
CDR3nt: TGTGCCAGCAGTCTAGCGGGAGGGCCCCACGAGCAGTACTTC
CDR3aa: CASSLAGGPHEQYF

v_gene: TRBV18
j_gene: TRBJ1-5
abundance: -
d_gene: -
CDR3nt: TGTGCCAGCTCACCCTCGCTAAGGAATCAGCCCCAGCATTTC
CDR3aa: CASSPSLRNQPQHF

v_gene: TRBV5-1
j_gene: TRBJ2-7
abundance: -
d_gene: TRBD2
CDR3nt: TGCGCCAGCAGCTTGGGAGCGGGAGAAGCCTACGAGCAGTACTTC
CDR3aa: CASSLGAGEAYEQYF

v_gene: TRBV7-2
j_gene: TRBJ2-1
abundance: many
d_gene: TRBD2
CDR3nt: TGTGCCAGCAGCTTAGAAAGCGGGAGGTTCAAAAATGAGCAGTTCTTC
CDR3aa: CASSLESGRFKNEQFF

v_gene: TRBV6-1
j_gene: TRBJ2-1
abundance: many
d_gene: -
CDR3nt: TGTGCCAGCAGTCCCTGGGGGAGCTCCTACAATGAGCAGTTCTTC
CDR3aa: CASSPWGSSYNEQFF

v_gene: TRBV12-5
j_gene: TRBJ1-1
abundance: many
d_gene: -
CDR3nt: TGTGCTAGTGGTTACTCAAGGGACACTGAAGCTTTCTTT
CDR3aa: CASGYSRDTEAFF

v_gene: TRBV10-3
j_gene: TRBJ2-3
abundance: -
d_gene: TRBD2
CDR3nt: TGTGACATCAGTCCCCCCTCGCTAGCGGGAGAGCGGTCCCTAAACACAGATACGCAGTATTTT
CDR3aa: CDISPPSLAGERSLNTDTQYF

v_gene: TRBV25-1
j_gene: TRBJ1-2
abundance: many
d_gene: TRBD1
CDR3nt: TGTGCCAGCAGTGAATATGAGGGGGCGGCTAACTATGGCTACACCTTC
CDR3aa: CASSEYEGAANYGYTF

v_gene: TRBV5-4
j_gene: TRBJ2-1
abundance: few
d_gene: -
CDR3nt: TGTGCCAGCAGCTCGGGCGGGATCAACCTGCGGAATGAGCAGTTCTTC
CDR3aa: CASSSGGINLRNEQFF

v_gene: TRBV24-1
j_gene: TRBJ1-4
abundance: many
d_gene: -
CDR3nt: TGTGCCACCACCAGGACACCGGCAAATGAAAAACTGTTTTTT
CDR3aa: CATTRTPANEKLFF

v_gene: TRBV6-6
j_gene: TRBJ2-7
abundance: many
d_gene: -
CDR3nt: TGTGCCAGCAGTTACGGCAGGGGCCCCTACGAGCAGTACTTC
CDR3aa: CASSYGRGPYEQYF

v_gene: TRBV7-9
j_gene: TRBJ2-3
abundance: many
d_gene: -
CDR3nt: TGTGCCAGCAGCTTGGGGACAAACCAGGGAGATACGCAGTATTTT
CDR3aa: CASSLGTNQGDTQYF

v_gene: TRBV6-2/TRBV6-3
j_gene: TRBJ2-7
abundance: many
d_gene: TRBD2
CDR3nt: TGTGCCAGCAGTTACCCTGCAGCGGGAGGAACCTACGAGCAGTACTTC
CDR3aa: CASSYPAAGGTYEQYF

v_gene: TRBV29-1
j_gene: TRBJ2-2
abundance: once
d_gene: -
CDR3nt: TGCAGCGTTGAAGCACCGGACCGGGACCCCGGGGAGCTGTTTTTT
CDR3aa: CSVEAPDRDPGELFF

v_gene: TRBV2
j_gene: TRBJ2-3
abundance: many
d_gene: -
CDR3nt: TGTGCCAGCACCCTAGGGGGTAGCGGGAGCACAGATACGCAGTATTTT
CDR3aa: CASTLGGSGSTDTQYF

v_gene: TRBV12-3/TRBV12-4
j_gene: TRBJ1-2
abundance: -
d_gene: -
CDR3nt: TGTGCCAGCAGCCCGACGGACGGGACTAACTATGGCTACACCTTC
CDR3aa: CASSPTDGTNYGYTF

v_gene: TRBV10-3
j_gene: TRBJ2-6
abundance: many
d_gene: TRBD1
CDR3nt: TGTGCCATCAAACGGGACAGCTCTGGGGCCAACGTCCTGACTTTC
CDR3aa: CAIKRDSSGANVLTF

v_gene: TRBV11-2
j_gene: TRBJ2-2
abundance: many
d_gene: -
CDR3nt: TGTGCCAGCAGCTTTGAGAACACCGGGGAGCTGTTTTTT
CDR3aa: CASSFENTGELFF

v_gene: TRBV12-3/TRBV12-4
j_gene: TRBJ2-1
abundance: few
d_gene: TRBD2
CDR3nt: TGTGCCAGCAGTCGCGGGACTAGCGGGATTCAAGCCTACAATGAGCAGTTCTTC
CDR3aa: CASSRGTSGIQAYNEQFF

v_gene: TRBV29-1
j_gene: TRBJ2-7
abundance: -
d_gene: TRBD1
CDR3nt: TGCAGCGTTCCTACGGGACAGGCCCACGAGCAGTACTTC
CDR3aa: CSVPTGQAHEQYF

v_gene: TRBV7-2
j_gene: TRBJ2-2
abundance: few
d_gene: TRBD1
CDR3nt: TGTGCCAGCCAGGGACAGGGGGCCGACACCGGGGAGCTGTTTTTT
CDR3aa: CASQGQGADTGELFF

v_gene: TRBV28
j_gene: TRBJ2-1
abundance: once
d_gene: -
CDR3nt: TGTGCCAGCAGTCTACAAGTATGCGGCCATGAGCAGTTCTTC
CDR3aa: CASSLQVCGHEQFF

v_gene: TRBV6-2/TRBV6-3
j_gene: TRBJ1-2
abundance: many
d_gene: TRBD1
CDR3nt: TGTGCCAGCAGCCGTCGGGGACAGATCTATGGCTACACCTTC
CDR3aa: CASSRRGQIYGYTF

v_gene: TRBV7-8
j_gene: TRBJ1-5
abundance: many
d_gene: -
CDR3nt: TGTGCCAGCAGCTTATGGTCCGAGAATCAGCCCCAGCATTTT
CDR3aa: CASSLWSENQPQHF

v_gene: TRBV10-3
j_gene: TRBJ1-2
abundance: many
d_gene: -
CDR3nt: TGTGCCATTTCCTCAACCACAGGGTTCGAATACGGCTACACCTTC
CDR3aa: CAISSTTGFEYGYTF

v_gene: TRBV19
j_gene: TRBJ1-1
abundance: -
d_gene: -
CDR3nt: TGTGCCAGTAGGGGCCCGGGCAGGGAAGGCACTGAAGCTTTCTTT
CDR3aa: CASRGPGREGTEAFF

v_gene: TRBV2
j_gene: TRBJ1-3
abundance: many
d_gene: -
CDR3nt: TGTGCCAGCAATATCGCCGGGACATTCTCTGGAAACACCATATATTTT
CDR3aa: CASNIAGTFSGNTIYF

v_gene: TRBV27
j_gene: TRBJ2-7
abundance: many
d_gene: TRBD1
CDR3nt: TGTGCCAGCAGTTTAAGGGACAGTAGCTCCTACGAGCAGTACTTC
CDR3aa: CASSLRDSSSYEQYF

v_gene: TRBV6-4
j_gene: TRBJ2-1
abundance: few
d_gene: TRBD2
CDR3nt: TGTGCCAGCAGTGTATCCGGGACTAGCGTGGTGGATGAGCAGTTCTTC
CDR3aa: CASSVSGTSVVDEQFF

v_gene: TRBV2
j_gene: TRBJ2-1
abundance: many
d_gene: TRBD1
CDR3nt: TGTGCCAGCAGACCCCGGGACAGGAAGCGCGATGAGCAGTTCTTC
CDR3aa: CASRPRDRKRDEQFF